Sequencing of this T cell receptor beta chain was carried out in a study of vaccination and CD4 T cells after COVID-19 (dated by TCRdb to 2021 to 2024). With regard to the full study: Every convalescent patient had a positive nasal swab PCR test for SARS-CoV-2, with mild disease in about nine patients and severe disease in one. The convalescent cohort comprised six males and four females, including two Hispanic individuals, seven Caucasians, two Asians and one multiracial person. Each participant got two doses of either the Pfizer-BioNTech BNT162b2 vaccine (n=8) or the Moderna mRNA-1273 vaccine (n=2). Post-COVID blood samples were collected from convalescent patients a median of around 96 days after diagnosis, with a range of about 35 to 170 days. Post-vaccine blood samples were taken a median of roughly 72 days after the second vaccine dose, with a range of roughly 13 to 250 days. Overlapping spike peptide pools from SARS-CoV-2 and from the common cold coronaviruses HCoV-NL63, HCoV-OC43 and HCoV-229E were used as culture stimuli. In control cultures, a CEFX viral epitope pool was used as positive control, an HIV-1 Nef peptide pool was used as negative control, or no peptide was added. The spike-specific CD4+ TCR repertoire was compared before and after mRNA vaccination in over nine COVID-19 convalescent patients and a few infection-naive healthy vaccine recipients. Here is what the overall study found, with its caveats: Of the vaccine-specific clones found in convalescent patients, nearly all (304 of 307) were mono-reactive for SARS-CoV-2 spike instead of being cross-reactive with common cold coronaviruses. The median number of SARS-CoV-2-reactive clonotypes rose from about 23 after infection to approximately 41 after vaccination, but the change was not significant. The number of convalescent patients in the study was relatively small, and the study did not examine early timepoints following natural infection. Among the post-vaccine SARS-CoV-2-reactive clones in convalescent patients, a median approximately 86% showed up only after vaccination, which suggests vaccine-specific priming.

In the case of this clonotype: Its antigen specificity is not known. No much larger clone exists at a distance of one base, and base qualities are not known.

The treatment or condition label for this specimen denotes: 10-day PBMC culture with coronavirus spike peptide pools or control peptides (ViraFEST assay). To expand antigen-specific T cells with peptide pools and then pick out the expanded clonotypes through TCR sequencing, the study relied on the ViraFEST assay. The convalescent patients' positive SARS-CoV-2 PCR tests were from March to December 2020, which was before the Alpha, Beta and Delta variants emerged in the United States. Each well held fewer than 2.5 million PBMCs cultured with roughly 10 ug/ml peptide pools in IMDM containing 5% human AB serum and about 10 IU/ml IL-2. Half of the culture medium was replaced with fresh IL-2-containing medium on days 3 and 7. After roughly nine days of culture, CD4+ T cells were isolated by negative selection using the EasySep CD4+ T cell isolation kit. Ficoll-Paque Plus gradient centrifugation was used to isolate PBMCs from whole blood, and the isolated PBMCs were then either used fresh or cryopreserved at -140C. In general, triplicate wells were set up for every culture condition.

The library was built by means of PCR. TCR sequencing of DNA from cultured CD4+ T cells used the Oncomine TCR Beta short-read assay at the Johns Hopkins FTIC core. The QIAamp micro DNA kit was used to extract genomic DNA from the cultured CD4+ T cells. The Oncomine TCR Beta libraries from cultured CD4+ T cells were pooled using unique dual indexes and then sequenced on an Illumina iSeq 100. The authors' analysis ran thus. Non-productive sequences were filtered out, and CDR3s that did not start with C, did not end with F or W, or were shorter than 7 amino acids were discarded. Antigen-specific clonotypes were identified using the MANAFEST web application through comparison of peptide-stimulated wells with reference and other culture wells. For a clone to be called positive, the clone needed an FDR below 0.05, an odds ratio above 5, and a productive frequency above 0.1% in at least two of three replicate wells. A clonotype was classed as cross-reactive if the clonotype showed significant expansion both in SARS-CoV-2 spike wells and in at least one common cold coronavirus spike condition. Similarity between CDR3 sequences was evaluated in R version 3.6.1 using Levenshtein distances (stringdist) and unrooted phylogenetic trees (ape). Using fastp trimming at Q25 and MiXCR clonotype assembly, TCRdb reanalyzed the public sequencing data and kept in-frame beta chains. Under each unique CDR3 protein, matching rows form one entry showing the most common genes and DNA. TCRdb's processing, not the authors' own work, is the source of the V and J calls. Counted in this sample were approximately 26,000 distinct CDR3 sequences; 64% of them appeared once. Under 6.5% of the sample comes from the top ten.

CDR1 SGHRS and CDR2 YFSETQ were looked up in the germline V gene. Deletion took 4 bases off V and 3 bases off J, with a span of 10 bases between the germline ends. The CDR3 covers 13 residues, taking in both the cysteine and the phenylalanine. The DNA shown is the 39-base CDR3, in frame from base 1. The sequence joins TRBV5-1 to TRBJ1-2; the D segment could be TRBD1, given 5 matching bases. Material for sequencing was CD4+ T cells from blood, cultured in vitro. This clonotype originated in a human donor who had recovered from COVID-19. The DNA reads as follows: TGCGCCAGCAGCCCGGTGGGGGACTATGGCTACACCTTC. Its translation reads: CASSPVGDYGYTF.